These 12 T cell receptor beta chains originate from one sample sequenced in a study of memory CD4+ T cells and cytomegalovirus serostatus. Method: immunoSEQ multiplex PCR; TCRdb's copy keeps in-frame clones and lacks some. The sample yields under 55,000 clones, about 80% seen once. The sort gate was single viable CD3+CD4+CD8-CD45RO+ cells for memory CD4+ T cells. The sample comprised memory CD4+ T cells from blood. The receptor source for this set is an adult in good health and CMV-seropositive.

This chain joins TRBV27 and TRBJ2-1; 11 nucleotides align to TRBD1. V gave up 2 bases and J gave up 4 bases; unmatched junction bases: 13. The CDR3 loop spans 19 amino acids. Looked up from germline, CDR1 is MNHEY and CDR2 is SMNVEV (reference sequence). This chain's CDR3 is CASSLRWTGGVRSYNEQFF. CDR3 coding DNA: TGTGCCAGCAGTTTAAGATGGACAGGGGGCGTCCGAAGTTACAATGAGCAGTTCTTC.

J is TRBJ2-2 and V is TRBV5-1; TRBD2 matches 7 bases. V lost 3 bases and J lost 2; bases outside the gene matches: 4. The CDR3 has 15 amino acids. Germline assignment: CDR1 SGHRS and CDR2 YFSETQ. This CDR3 reads CASSSLTSNTGELFF. Here the CDR3 DNA reads TGCGCCAGCAGCTCTTTGACTAGCAACACCGGGGAGCTGTTTTTT.

CDR3 nucleotide sequence: TGTGCCAGCAGCTTGTGGGACAGTAATGAAAAACTGTTTTTT. It codes for CASSLWDSNEKLFF. V usage is TRBV7-9 and J usage is TRBJ1-4; 7 nucleotides align to TRBD1. The V gene's germline CDR1 is SEHNR and CDR2 FQNEAQ (reference sequence). This CDR3 region has 14 residues. With V trimmed by 3 bases and J by 4 bases, 2 bases remained unmatched.

This clone was seen only once. The chain recombines TRBV4-2 with TRBJ2-1, with D hard to call. Germline assignment: CDR1 LGHNA and CDR2 YNFKEQ. The CDR3 spans 14 residues. The ends were cut back, 1 base at V and 8 bases at J, with 12 bases in the middle. In nucleotides, the CDR3 is TGTGCCAGCAGCCAAGGGCCTACCCGGGATGAGCAGTTCTTC. This encodes CASSQGPTRDEQFF.

CDR3: CASSQEPVTGELFF. The CDR3 region has the DNA TGTGCCAGCAGCCAAGAGCCGGTCACCGGGGAGCTGTTTTTT. The genes are TRBV4-2 and TRBJ2-2; D call uncertain. The CDR3 consists of 14 residues. The germline CDR1 and CDR2 sequences are LGHNA and YNFKEQ. V dropped 0 bases and J dropped 4 bases, with 6 bases sitting between them.

The J gene is TRBJ2-7, the V gene TRBV28; TRBD1 agrees at 10 bases. The germline CDR1 and CDR2 sequences are MDHEN and SYDVKM. The CDR3 length is 15 residues. Trimming took 4 bases from V and 1 from J; bases not matched to a gene: 4. CDR3 protein: CASSSPGQGSYEQYF. CDR3 coding DNA: TGTGCCAGCAGTTCCCCGGGACAGGGGTCCTACGAGCAGTACTTC. The full variable domain, in which reference TRBV28 and TRBJ2-7 provide the parts outside the CDR3, is DVKVTQSSRYLVKRTGEKVFLECVQDMDHENMFWYRQDPGLGLRLIYFSYDVKMKEKGDIPEGYSVSREKKERFSLILESASTNQTSMYLCASSSPGQGSYEQYFGPGTRLTVT.

This clone was seen only a few times. The chain joins TRBV29-1 to TRBJ1-3; D is possibly TRBD1 (5 bases). This CDR3 contains 10 residues. Germline V gives CDR1 SQVTM, CDR2 ANQGSEA. V was clipped by 7 bases and J by 8 bases, with 9 bases between them. The chain's CDR3 is CSAEGDTIYF. As DNA, the CDR3 is TGCAGCGCCGAAGGGGACACCATATATTTT.

In its sample, this clone was seen a few times. The V call is TRBV4-2, the J call TRBJ2-3; D perhaps matches TRBD2 (5 bases). CDR3 length: 15 amino acids. The germline CDR1 and CDR2 sequences are LGHNA and YNFKEQ. V was pared by 0 bases and J by 4 bases, with 11 bases between. The CDR3 loop is CASSQDAGMADTQYF. In DNA, the CDR3 is TGTGCCAGCAGCCAAGATGCCGGGATGGCAGATACGCAGTATTTT.

The chain uses TRBV30 and TRBJ2-3; a possible D gene is TRBD1 (5 bases). CDR3 length equals 13 residues. The V gene lost 0 bases and the J gene lost 5 bases, with 9 bases spanning the gap. Germline CDR1 is GTSNPN and CDR2 is SVGIG (reference sequence). The CDR3 nucleotides are TGTGCCTGGAGTGTACTCCAGGGAGATACGCAGTATTTT. Protein: CAWSVLQGDTQYF.

The rearrangement links TRBV5-4 to TRBJ1-2; 8 nucleotides match TRBD1. This CDR3 contains 16 residues. J lost 8 bases, V lost 2 bases, and 14 bases had no gene match. The V gene's germline CDR1 is SGHNT and CDR2 YYREEE (reference sequence). The DNA of the CDR3 is TGTGCCAGCAGCTTTGGTGCGCAGGGGGCTCGGGGAGGCTACACCTTC. This codes for CASSFGAQGARGGYTF.

A note on this clone: Different DNA sequences within this sample yield the same CDR3. The rearrangement uses TRBV10-3 and TRBJ1-3; D is undetermined. With 0 bases removed from V and 4 bases from J, the gap between germline ends came to 4 bases. CDR3 size: 13 residues. The germline V gene encodes CDR1 ENHRY and CDR2 SYGVKD. Here the CDR3 reads CAISESGGNTIYF. The CDR3 DNA sequence: TGTGCCATCAGTGAGTCGGGGGGAAACACCATATATTTT.

The chain combines TRBV7-3 with TRBJ2-2; D ambiguous. The CDR3 runs to 14 residues. Deletions cut 1 base from V and 5 bases from J, with 8 bases between. Looked up from germline, CDR1 is SGHTA and CDR2 is FQGTGA. The CDR3 DNA reads TGTGCCAGCAGCTTAAAGGCCGGGACCGGGGAGCTGTTTTTT. Translating gives CASSLKAGTGELFF.